Listed below are T cell receptor beta chains from one sample, sequenced in a study of blood T cell repertoires in COVID-19. Using immunoSEQ multiplex PCR, the repertoire was profiled, and TCRdb retains in-frame clones only, with some absent. This table holds 200,000 to 300,000 clones, over 90% found once. The specimen sequenced was peripheral blood. These receptors were taken from a man under 40 with COVID-19, enrolled during active disease. Both conserved end residues are part of each CDR3. The D gene is left open where the match is weak. Expanded clones get a size class; other rows say once, few or many, or leave the size out.

TRBV4-2	TRBD2	TRBJ2-1	.	TGTGCCAGCAGCCGCCAAGTAGCGGGGGGGCGAGGTGATGAGCAGTTCTTC	CASSRQVAGGRGDEQFF
TRBV6-5	.	TRBJ1-6	.	TGTGCCAGCGGGCTGTCAGGATCCGATTCACCCCTCCACTTT	CASGLSGSDSPLHF
TRBV18	TRBD1	TRBJ1-5	.	TGTGCCAGCTCACCGGGACAGGGGGTTTACCAGCCCCAGCATTTT	CASSPGQGVYQPQHF
TRBV10-1	TRBD2	TRBJ2-5	.	TGCGCCAGCAGTGAAACGGGACTAGCGGAAGAAGAGACCCAGTACTTC	CASSETGLAEEETQYF
TRBV19	TRBD1	TRBJ2-5	.	TGTGCGCGGACAGGGGGCCGGGAAGAGACCCAGTACTTC	CARTGGREETQYF
TRBV5-1	TRBD1	TRBJ1-2	.	TGCGCCAGCAGCCCTGACAGGGGGCAGCAGTATGGCTACACCTTC	CASSPDRGQQYGYTF
TRBV9	TRBD1	TRBJ2-1	.	TGTGCCAGCAGCCACGCCTCAACGGGACAGGCTTACAATGAGCAGTTCTTC	CASSHASTGQAYNEQFF
TRBV20-1	.	TRBJ2-5	.	TGCAGTGCTATAAGAGGGGAGACCCAGTACTTC	CSAIRGETQYF
TRBV12-3/TRBV12-4	.	TRBJ1-4	.	TGTGCCAGCAGTCCAGGGACTAATGAAAAACTGTTTTTT	CASSPGTNEKLFF
TRBV3-1/TRBV3-2	TRBD1	TRBJ2-1	.	TGTGCCAGCAGCCAAGCCCCCGGGACAGGGGGCGGGAATGAGCAGTTCTTC	CASSQAPGTGGGNEQFF
TRBV15	.	TRBJ2-5	.	TGTGCCACCAGCAGACTAGCCGAAGAGACCCAGTACTTC	CATSRLAEETQYF
TRBV28	TRBD1	TRBJ2-5	.	TGTGCCAGCAGTTTAAGGGACAGGGTGTCGGAGACCCAGTACTTC	CASSLRDRVSETQYF
TRBV6-5	TRBD1	TRBJ1-6	.	TGTGCCAGCAGTCGACAGGGAATTGTGACTCATTCCCTCCACTTT	CASSRQGIVTHSLHF
TRBV25-1	.	TRBJ2-5	.	TGTGCCAGCAGTGAATCTGCTAGGCGGTCGGAGACCCAGTACTTC	CASSESARRSETQYF
TRBV24-1	TRBD1	TRBJ1-5	.	TGTGCCACCAGTGACTGGGACAGGGGAAGCAATCAGCCCCAGCATTTT	CATSDWDRGSNQPQHF
TRBV5-1	.	TRBJ1-1	.	TGCGCCAGCAGCTTGCTGGGTTCCGGGAAACCCCTTACTGAAGCTTTCTTT	CASSLLGSGKPLTEAFF
TRBV4-1	.	TRBJ1-2	once	TGCGCCAGCAGCCAAGAGGGAGGGTCCAGGGTAATAGGTGGCTATGGCTACACCTTC	CASSQEGGSRVIGGYGYTF
TRBV30	TRBD1	TRBJ2-3	.	TGTGCCTGGAGTGTAGGGACAGGGGTGTATGCGCAGTATTTT	CAWSVGTGVYAQYF
TRBV10-2	TRBD1	TRBJ1-5	.	TGCGCCAGCAGTGAGGAGGGACAGGGGGCGAAGTATGGTCAGCCCCAGCATTTT	CASSEEGQGAKYGQPQHF
TRBV19	.	TRBJ1-2	.	TGTGCCAGTAGTCCAGGGATGACTAACTATGGCTACACCTTC	CASSPGMTNYGYTF
TRBV7-2	.	TRBJ1-4	.	TGTGCCAGCAGCTTAGCCGGGTCCCTTATGAAAAAACTGTTTTTT	CASSLAGSLMKKLFF
TRBV20-1	.	TRBJ1-1	.	TGCAGTGCGCCAGATAACACTGAAGCTTTCTTT	CSAPDNTEAFF
TRBV7-9	TRBD1	TRBJ1-2	.	TGTGCCAGCAGCCCAAACAGGGGCGTGGGATATGGCTACACCTTC	CASSPNRGVGYGYTF
TRBV6-1	TRBD1	TRBJ1-1	.	TGTGCCAGCAGTGACGGGGACAGGGGGTGGGGGTCCAAGAGTGAAGCTTTCTTT	CASSDGDRGWGSKSEAFF
TRBV10-2	.	TRBJ1-2	.	TGCGCCAGCTCTCGATACGGGACACCTGGCGGGGGCTACACCTTC	CASSRYGTPGGGYTF
TRBV13	.	TRBJ1-4	.	TGTGCCAGCAGCTCCAGGGGTGAGGCAACTAATGAAAAACTGTTTTTT	CASSSRGEATNEKLFF
TRBV10-2	.	TRBJ1-2	.	TGCGCCACCTCAGGAGGGGGGGACTATGGCTACACCTTC	CATSGGGDYGYTF
TRBV5-1	.	TRBJ1-1	once	TGCGCCAGCAGCTTTGCAGGAACGAACACTGAAGCTTTCTTT	CASSFAGTNTEAFF
TRBV6-6	TRBD1	TRBJ1-1	.	TGTGCCAGCAGAAAAGGACAGGGAGTTAGCACTGAAGCTTTCTTT	CASRKGQGVSTEAFF
TRBV21-1	.	TRBJ2-2	.	TGTGCCAGCAGCATCGGGACACGGTACACCGGGGAGCTGTTTTTT	CASSIGTRYTGELFF
TRBV24-1	TRBD2	TRBJ2-7	.	TGTGCCACCAGCTTGGGACTAGCGGGGGGCGGAGGGGAGCAGTACTTC	CATSLGLAGGGGEQYF
TRBV3-1/TRBV3-2	.	TRBJ1-1	.	TGTGCCAGCAGCCAACAGGGTACCACTGAAGCTTTCTTT	CASSQQGTTEAFF
TRBV10-2	.	TRBJ2-2	.	TGCGCCAGCAGGGGGCCACCATTTGGAGTCACCGGGGAGCTGTTTTTT	CASRGPPFGVTGELFF
TRBV6-5	.	TRBJ2-1	.	TGTGCCGTGGGTGCGGTGTGGTACAATGAGCAGTTCTTC	CAVGAVWYNEQFF
TRBV7-6	.	TRBJ1-1	.	TGTGCCAGCAGCTTAGCGTTAAAAGGGGGGAGGGGAGGGCACAGGAACACTGAAGCTTTCTTT	CASSLALKGGRGGHRNTEAFF
TRBV7-3	TRBD2	TRBJ2-3	.	TGTGCCAGCGGGACTAGCGGGGGGGCAACAGATACGCAGTATTTT	CASGTSGGATDTQYF
TRBV18	.	TRBJ1-1	.	TGTGCCAGCTCACCCCCCAGTCGAACTGAAGCTTTCTTT	CASSPPSRTEAFF
TRBV30	.	TRBJ1-5	.	TGTGCCTGGAGTTCGACAGGCAATCAGCCCCAGCATTTT	CAWSSTGNQPQHF
TRBV30	TRBD2	TRBJ2-1	once	TGTGCCTGGAGGGTAGCGGGGGCCTCCCCCAATGAGCAGTTCTTC	CAWRVAGASPNEQFF
TRBV7-6	.	TRBJ1-2	.	TGTGCCAGCAGCTTAGCGGGGCCTGGGGACTATGGCTACACCTTC	CASSLAGPGDYGYTF
TRBV7-6	.	TRBJ1-2	.	TGTGCCAGCAGCGCCACAGTGGTTAATGGCTACACCTTC	CASSATVVNGYTF
TRBV5-1	.	TRBJ1-1	.	TGCGCCAGCAGTACAGGGCAGAACACTGAAGCTTTCTTT	CASSTGQNTEAFF
TRBV6-5	TRBD1	TRBJ1-4	.	TGTGCCAGCAGTTACTCGACAGGGAAGAGGAATGAAAAACTGTTTTTT	CASSYSTGKRNEKLFF
TRBV3-1/TRBV3-2	.	TRBJ1-1	.	TGTGCCAGCAGCCTTAACTGGGGGGAAGGAAACACTGAAGCTTTCTTT	CASSLNWGEGNTEAFF
TRBV6-5	.	TRBJ1-2	.	TGTGCCAGCAGTTACTCGAACATTGGACACGTTTTC	CASSYSNIGHVF
TRBV18	.	TRBJ1-2	.	TGTGCCAGCTCACCTGACAGCTTAGGCTACACCTTC	CASSPDSLGYTF
TRBV28	.	TRBJ1-1	.	TGTGCCACCCAAAGTCCGGACACCATTGAAGCTTTCTTT	CATQSPDTIEAFF
TRBV18	.	TRBJ2-1	once	TGTGCCAGCTCGCCTAAAGGGGGTGCTGAGCAGTTCTTC	CASSPKGGAEQFF
TRBV28	TRBD1	TRBJ1-5	.	TGTGCCAGCAGTCCTAAAAAATTGCGGACAGGGCTATTTCAGCCCCAGCATTTT	CASSPKKLRTGLFQPQHF
TRBV6-5	TRBD1	TRBJ1-4	.	TGTGCCAGCAGCCGCACAGGGGATGCTAATGAAAAACTGTTTTTT	CASSRTGDANEKLFF
TRBV2	TRBD2	TRBJ2-4	.	TGTGCCAGCAACCCCCCTAGCGGGGGCAAAAACATTCAGTACTTC	CASNPPSGGKNIQYF
TRBV7-9	.	TRBJ1-5	.	TGTGCCAGCAGCCCATGGGGAGAAGGTGACAATCAGCCCCAGCATTTT	CASSPWGEGDNQPQHF